Following are 13 T cell receptor beta chains from one sample sequenced in a study of blood T cell repertoires in COVID-19. Sequencing used immunoSEQ multiplex PCR; TCRdb keeps in-frame clones, though not all of them. The data show about 160,000 clones, roughly 93% seen once. Sequencing was carried out using peripheral blood. Receptors were obtained from a man younger than 30 with acute or convalescent COVID-19.

The gene calls are TRBV7-2 and TRBJ2-7, with unresolved D. CDR3 length: 11 amino acids. Per germline, CDR1 SGHTA and CDR2 FQGNSA. With 7 bases removed from V and 2 bases from J, the gap between germline ends came to 6 bases. In nucleotides, the CDR3 is TGTGCCAGCACCGAGACCTACGAGCAGTACTTC. Amino acid sequence: CASTETYEQYF. The full variable domain, completed using reference TRBV7-2 and TRBJ2-7, is GAGVSQSPSNKVTEKGKDVELRCDPISGHTALYWYRQSLGQGLEFLIYFQGNSAPDKSGLPSDRFSAERTGGSVSTLTIQRTQQEDSAVYLCASTETYEQYFGPGTRLTVT.

This sequence joins TRBV24-1 and TRBJ2-7, with TRBD2 as a possible D gene (7 bases). Trimming took off 8 bases at V and 3 bases at J, with 22 bases between the two ends. Per germline, CDR1 KGHDR and CDR2 SFDVKD. This CDR3 region has 16 residues. The CDR3: CATKGPWEGDFYEQYF. The CDR3 nucleotides are TGTGCCACCAAGGGGCCCTGGGAGGGGGATTTCTACGAGCAGTACTTC.

This clone occurred a few times. The chain uses TRBV9 and TRBJ1-1, with TRBD1 as a possible D gene (5 bases). CDR1 is SGDLS and CDR2 is YYNGEE in the germline V gene. This CDR3 is built from 13 residues. V shed 9 bases and J shed 3 bases, with 15 bases lying between them. CDR3: CAKNQGGDTEAFF. The CDR3 nucleotides read TGTGCCAAAAATCAGGGAGGGGACACTGAAGCTTTCTTT.

The chain employs TRBV6-6 and TRBJ2-1; tentatively, D is TRBD2 (8 bases). Germline-derived CDR1 and CDR2 are MNHNY and SVGAGI (reference sequence). V was cut by 11 bases and J by 7 bases, with 18 bases left in between. The CDR3 is made up of 13 amino acids. The CDR3 region is CAHRGGGSNEQFF. In DNA form, the CDR3 reads TGTGCCCACAGGGGCGGGGGGTCAAATGAGCAGTTCTTC.

This chain uses TRBV11-2 with TRBJ2-7; 15 bases are a match to TRBD2. The CDR3 contains 17 residues. Germline CDR1 and CDR2: SGHAT and FQNNGV. J was trimmed by 3 bases and V by 5 bases; bases with no gene match: 8. CDR3 sequence reads: CASSGGTSGRTDYEQYF. The DNA of the CDR3 is TGTGCCAGCAGCGGGGGGACTAGCGGGAGGACGGACTACGAGCAGTACTTC.

V gene TRBV6-4 combines with J gene TRBJ1-5, with D uncertain. Trimming stripped 3 bases from V and 4 bases from J, with 7 bases between. The CDR3 has 13 amino acids. CDR1 is MRHNA and CDR2 is SNTAGT in the germline V gene. CDR3 residues: CASSDTVNQPQHF. CDR3 coding DNA: TGTGCCAGCAGTGATACAGTTAATCAGCCCCAGCATTTT.

This clone was observed a single time. The CDR3 region is CASSPPGTGLGYTF. The DNA for the CDR3 is TGTGCCAGCTCACCACCCGGGACAGGTCTTGGCTACACCTTC. This rearrangement joins TRBV18 to TRBJ1-2; TRBD1 matches at 8 bases. There are 14 residues in the CDR3. Trimming cost V 0 bases and J 7 bases; bases outside gene matches: 4. Germline assignment: CDR1 KGHSH and CDR2 LQKENI.

J is TRBJ2-1 and V is TRBV4-2; TRBD2 might be the D (6 bases). Germline V gene sequence: CDR1 LGHNA, CDR2 YNFKEQ. V gave up 2 bases and J gave up 6 bases, with 29 bases separating them. CDR3 length equals 20 residues. CDR3 in amino acids: CASSQKSASLLAYLGNEQFF. CDR3 bases: TGTGCCAGCAGCCAAAAATCCGCCTCCTTACTAGCTTATTTGGGCAATGAGCAGTTCTTC.

The chain has TRBV25-1 and TRBJ2-2; TRBD1 matches at 8 bases. The CDR3 is 15 residues long. The germline V gene encodes CDR1 MGHDK and CDR2 SYGVNS. J lost 7 bases, V lost 8 bases, and 12 bases had no gene match. As DNA, the CDR3 is TGTGCCAGCTCTCTTACGGACAGGGAACACGGGGAGCTGTTTTTT. Residues: CASSLTDREHGELFF.

The chain employs TRBV19 and TRBJ1-2; D may be TRBD1 (5 bases). The germline CDR1 and CDR2 sequences are LNHDA and SQIVND (reference sequence). The ends were cut back, 6 bases at V and 8 bases at J, with 25 bases in the middle. This CDR3 comprises 16 residues. The CDR3 loop reads CASRATWAGFTEGYTF. DNA of the CDR3: TGTGCCAGTAGGGCGACTTGGGCAGGGTTTACGGAAGGCTACACCTTC.

The chain has TRBV10-2 and TRBJ1-6, with D tentatively TRBD1 (6 bases). There are 14 residues in the CDR3. The V gene's germline CDR1 is WSHSY and CDR2 SAAADI. V lost 7 bases and J lost 6, with 13 bases in between. CDR3 residues: CASMGDIVNSPLHF. CDR3 nucleotide sequence: TGCGCCAGCATGGGGGACATAGTTAATTCACCCCTCCACTTT.

The rearrangement links TRBV27 to TRBJ1-1; TRBD1 matches at 7 bases. J gave up 4 bases and V 2 bases, and 10 bases lay outside the gene matches. The CDR3 sequence is 16 residues long. From germline, CDR1 is MNHEY and CDR2 SMNVEV (reference sequence). The CDR3 loop is CASSLNPQGKATEAFF. In DNA form, the CDR3 reads TGTGCCAGCAGTTTAAACCCACAGGGGAAGGCCACTGAAGCTTTCTTT.

This clone was seen more than once but under ten times. This sample includes further DNA sequences coding for the same CDR3. This CDR3 is CASSLGQINYGYTF. The DNA of the CDR3 is TGTGCCAGCAGCTTGGGACAGATTAACTATGGCTACACCTTC. V gene TRBV5-6 combines with J gene TRBJ1-2; weak D call: TRBD1 (5 bases). Germline V gene data show CDR1 as SGHDT and CDR2 as YYEEEE. Trimming removed 0 bases at V and 1 base at J, with 7 bases between. CDR3 size: 14 residues. Supplemented by reference TRBV5-6 and TRBJ1-2, the full variable domain reads DAGVTQSPTHLIKTRGQQVTLRCSPKSGHDTVSWYQQALGQGPQFIFQYYEEEERQRGNFPDRFSGHQFPNYSSELNVNALLLGDSALYLCASSLGQINYGYTFGSGTRLTVV.